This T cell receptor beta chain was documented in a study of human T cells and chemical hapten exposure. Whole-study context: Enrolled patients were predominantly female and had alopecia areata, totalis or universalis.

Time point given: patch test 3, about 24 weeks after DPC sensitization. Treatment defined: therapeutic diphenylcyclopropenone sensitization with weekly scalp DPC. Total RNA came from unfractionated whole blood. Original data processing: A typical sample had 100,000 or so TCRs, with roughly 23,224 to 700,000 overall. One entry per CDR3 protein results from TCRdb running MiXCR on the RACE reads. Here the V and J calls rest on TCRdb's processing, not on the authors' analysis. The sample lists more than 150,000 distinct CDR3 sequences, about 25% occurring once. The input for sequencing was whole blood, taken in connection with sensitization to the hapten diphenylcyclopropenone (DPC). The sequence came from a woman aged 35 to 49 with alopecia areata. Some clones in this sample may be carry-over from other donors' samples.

CDR3 DNA: TGCAGTGCCAATCTCCTAGCGGAGAAAAACATTCAGTACTTC. It yields the protein CSANLLAEKNIQYF. The chain links TRBV20-1 to TRBJ2-4, with TRBD2 matching over 7 bases. The CDR3 consists of 14 residues. With V trimmed by 6 bases and J by 4 bases, 9 bases remained unmatched. From germline, CDR1 is DFQATT and CDR2 SNEGSKA (reference sequence).